This TCR beta chain came from a study of cytomegalovirus exposure and HLA in healthy donors. Germline lookup yields CDR1 MNHNS and CDR2 SASEGT. The CDR3 consists of 15 residues. The V gene end was trimmed by 5 bases and the J gene end by 0 bases; junction bases not matched to a gene: 6. The PCR was carried out with 60 Vbeta primers and 13 Jbeta primers. Using immunoSEQ multiplex PCR, the repertoire was profiled, and TCRdb retains in-frame clones only, with some absent. Altogether under 200,000 clones are present, 79% being singletons, with the ten largest covering under 3%. The sample consisted of PBMCs. The chain is built from TRBV6-1 and TRBJ1-1; 7 bases line up with TRBD1. The sequence came from a woman aged 45-65 years in good health and CMV-seronegative. The chain's CDR3 is CASSWTGGMNTEAFF. The CDR3 DNA sequence: TGTGCCAGCAGTTGGACAGGTGGCATGAACACTGAAGCTTTCTTT.